This record looks at one T cell receptor beta chain sequence and its context. Its antigen is still unknown. This specimen belongs to a study of T cell repertoires in cytomegalovirus infection. The CDR3 has 15 amino acids. Germline CDR1 and CDR2: SGHTA and FQGNSA. The ends were cut back, 1 base at V and 3 bases at J, with 13 bases in the middle. From the reads, TCRdb called clonotypes with MiXCR, one entry per CDR3 protein. The sample consists of 140,000 to 150,000 distinct CDR3 sequences, 32% of them appearing once. Whole-study findings and limits: CMV-specific TCR beta clonotypes restricted by HLA-C dominated the ex vivo response.

This TCR was sampled from a human donor in good health (CMV status not recorded). Some clones in this sample may be carry-over from other donors' samples. The sample consisted of CD8+ T cells from cultured PBMCs, taken from culture after CMV antigen stimulation. J is TRBJ2-7 and V is TRBV7-2; perhaps TRBD1 as D (6 bases). Here the CDR3 DNA reads TGTGCCAGCAGCTTAGTTTCCGGACAGATCTACGAGCAGTACTTC. Translation gives CASSLVSGQIYEQYF. Full variable domain (rest looked up from reference TRBV7-2 and TRBJ2-7): GAGVSQSPSNKVTEKGKDVELRCDPISGHTALYWYRQSLGQGLEFLIYFQGNSAPDKSGLPSDRFSAERTGGSVSTLTIQRTQQEDSAVYLCASSLVSGQIYEQYFGPGTRLTVT.